Given below is one TCR beta chain in context. The junction does not match germline at one end; this may be a read error. The CDR3 totals 14 residues. During its preparation, the TCRbeta library received unique molecular identifiers. Via MiXCR, TCRdb re-called the PCR reads, giving one row per CDR3 protein. Among hundreds of thousands of distinct CDR3 sequences, around 20% were seen once, and the ten largest hold 3% to 4%. This sample is drawn from a study of T-cell reconstitution after alpha-beta-depleted transplantation in children. The chain employs TRBV12-3 or TRBV12-4 and TRBJ2-1, with a possible D match to TRBD2 (5 bases). This TCR derives from a human donor who donated a stem cell graft to a child with acute lymphoblastic leukemia. The source was PBMCs from the stem cell graft donor, collected from the stem cell graft. The CDR3 DNA reads TGTGCCAGCAGTCTAGCAATGGGTGGCAATGAGCAGTTCTTC. It specifies CASSLAMGGNEQFF.